Sequencing of this TCR beta chain was carried out in a study of T cells in Graves' hyperthyroidism and ophthalmopathy. Cells are PBMCs isolated from approximately 9.2 ml of fresh blood. TCR beta CDR3 regions were amplified from RNA transcripts. Primed by the HTBI set, a first-round RT-PCR was run on the TCR CDR3. TCRdb re-called the multiplex PCR reads with MiXCR, one entry per CDR3 protein. The sample has around 530,000 distinct CDR3 sequences, under 20% seen once. V was shortened by 1 base and J by 0 bases, with 12 bases between the two germline ends. The CDR3 extends over 15 amino acids. CDR1 and CDR2 (germline): SQVTM, ANQGSEA.

The rearrangement joins TRBV29-1 to TRBJ2-5; a possible D gene is TRBD2 (6 bases). The sequenced sample consisted of blood. The TCR was taken from a woman younger than 30 with Graves' ophthalmopathy. CDR3: CSVEGGELYQETQYF. The CDR3 nucleotides are TGCAGCGTTGAAGGGGGGGAATTGTACCAAGAGACCCAGTACTTC.